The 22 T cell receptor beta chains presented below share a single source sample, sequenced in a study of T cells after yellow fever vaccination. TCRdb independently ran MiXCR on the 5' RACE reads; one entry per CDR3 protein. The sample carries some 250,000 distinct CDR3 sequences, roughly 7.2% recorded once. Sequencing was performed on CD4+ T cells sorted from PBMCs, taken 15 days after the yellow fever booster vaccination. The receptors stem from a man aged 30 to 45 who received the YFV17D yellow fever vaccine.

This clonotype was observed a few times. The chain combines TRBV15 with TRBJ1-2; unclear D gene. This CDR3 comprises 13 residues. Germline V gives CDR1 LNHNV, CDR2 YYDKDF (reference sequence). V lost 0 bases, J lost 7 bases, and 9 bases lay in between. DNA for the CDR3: TGTGCCACCAGCAGAGATCCGGCGAGTGGCTACACCTTC. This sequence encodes CATSRDPASGYTF.

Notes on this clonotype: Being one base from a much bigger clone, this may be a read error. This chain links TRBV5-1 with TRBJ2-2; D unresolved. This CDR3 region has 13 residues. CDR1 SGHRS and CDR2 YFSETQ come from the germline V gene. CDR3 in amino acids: CVSSLAGVGELFF. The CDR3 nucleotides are TGCGTCAGCAGCTTGGCCGGCGTGGGGGAGCTGTTTTTT.

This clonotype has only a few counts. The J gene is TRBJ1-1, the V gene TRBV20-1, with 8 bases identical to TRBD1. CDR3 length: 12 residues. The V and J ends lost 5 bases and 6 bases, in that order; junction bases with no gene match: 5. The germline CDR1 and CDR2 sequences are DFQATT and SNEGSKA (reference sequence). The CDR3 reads CSASSTGAEAFF. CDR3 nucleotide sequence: TGCAGTGCTTCTTCGACAGGGGCTGAAGCTTTCTTT.

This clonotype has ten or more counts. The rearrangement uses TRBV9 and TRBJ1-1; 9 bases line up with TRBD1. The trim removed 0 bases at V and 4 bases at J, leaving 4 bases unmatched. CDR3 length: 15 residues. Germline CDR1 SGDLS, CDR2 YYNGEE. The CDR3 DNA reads TGTGCCAGCAGCGTAGGGGGACAGGGAGGCACTGAAGCTTTCTTT. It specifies CASSVGGQGGTEAFF.

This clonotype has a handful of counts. CDR3 amino acids: CASSLAAGSFAEAFF. The CDR3, as DNA: TGTGCCAGCAGTTTGGCGGCAGGGAGTTTCGCTGAAGCTTTCTTT. The chain couples TRBV12-3 or TRBV12-4 to TRBJ1-1; possibly TRBD1 for D (5 bases). The CDR3 is made up of 15 amino acids. Between the trimmed V and J ends, which lost 3 bases and 6 bases, there was a span of 17 bases.

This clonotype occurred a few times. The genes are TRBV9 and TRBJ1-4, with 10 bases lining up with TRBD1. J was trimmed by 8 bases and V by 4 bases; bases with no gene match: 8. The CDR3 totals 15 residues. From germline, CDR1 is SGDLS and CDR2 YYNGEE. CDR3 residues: CASSPRQGADEKLFF. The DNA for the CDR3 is TGTGCCAGCAGCCCCCGACAGGGGGCGGACGAAAAACTGTTTTTT.

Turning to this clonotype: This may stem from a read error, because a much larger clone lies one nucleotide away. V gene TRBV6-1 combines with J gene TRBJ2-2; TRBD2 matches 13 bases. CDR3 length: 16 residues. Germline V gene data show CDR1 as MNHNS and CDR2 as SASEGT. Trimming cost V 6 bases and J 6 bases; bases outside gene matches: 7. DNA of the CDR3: TGTGCCAGCAGGCGAGGACTAGCGGGAGCACCCGGGGAGCTGTTTTTT. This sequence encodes CASRRGLAGAPGELFF.

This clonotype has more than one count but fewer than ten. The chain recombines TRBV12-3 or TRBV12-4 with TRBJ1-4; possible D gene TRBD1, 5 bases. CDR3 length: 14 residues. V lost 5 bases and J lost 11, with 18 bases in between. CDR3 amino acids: CASSTDRSKGKLFF. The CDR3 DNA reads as TGTGCCAGCAGTACCGACAGATCCAAGGGGAAACTGTTTTTT.

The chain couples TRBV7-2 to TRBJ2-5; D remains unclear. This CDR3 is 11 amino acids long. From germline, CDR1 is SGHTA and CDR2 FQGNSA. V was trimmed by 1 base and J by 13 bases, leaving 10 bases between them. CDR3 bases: TGTGCCAGCAGCTTAGTTGGCCCTCTGTACTTC. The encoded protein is CASSLVGPLYF.

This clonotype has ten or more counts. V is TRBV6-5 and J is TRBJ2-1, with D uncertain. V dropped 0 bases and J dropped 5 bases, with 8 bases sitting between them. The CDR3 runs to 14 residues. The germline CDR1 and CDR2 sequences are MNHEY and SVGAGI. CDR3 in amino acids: CASSYSRADNEQFF. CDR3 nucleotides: TGTGCCAGCAGTTACTCGAGAGCTGACAATGAGCAGTTCTTC.

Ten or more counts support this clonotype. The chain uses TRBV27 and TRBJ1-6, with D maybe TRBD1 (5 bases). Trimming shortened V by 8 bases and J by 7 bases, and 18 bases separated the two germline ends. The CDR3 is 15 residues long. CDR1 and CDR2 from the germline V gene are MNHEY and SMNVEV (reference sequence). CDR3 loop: CASRQGDRGNSPLHF. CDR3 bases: TGTGCCAGCCGTCAAGGGGATCGCGGGAATTCACCCCTCCACTTT.

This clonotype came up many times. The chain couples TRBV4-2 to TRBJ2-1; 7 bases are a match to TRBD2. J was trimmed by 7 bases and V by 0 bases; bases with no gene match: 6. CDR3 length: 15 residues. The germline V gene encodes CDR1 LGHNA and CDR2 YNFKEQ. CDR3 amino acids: CASSQDRGSGNEQFF. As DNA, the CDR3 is TGTGCCAGCAGCCAAGATCGCGGGAGTGGTAATGAGCAGTTCTTC.

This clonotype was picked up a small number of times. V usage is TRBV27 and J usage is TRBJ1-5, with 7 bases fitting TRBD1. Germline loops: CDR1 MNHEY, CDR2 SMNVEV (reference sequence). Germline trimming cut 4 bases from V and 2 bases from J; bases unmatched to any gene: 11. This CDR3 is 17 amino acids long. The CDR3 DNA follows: TGTGCCAGCAGTTCGCGCCTACAGGGGAAGGGCAATCAGCCCCAGCATTTT. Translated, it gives CASSSRLQGKGNQPQHF.

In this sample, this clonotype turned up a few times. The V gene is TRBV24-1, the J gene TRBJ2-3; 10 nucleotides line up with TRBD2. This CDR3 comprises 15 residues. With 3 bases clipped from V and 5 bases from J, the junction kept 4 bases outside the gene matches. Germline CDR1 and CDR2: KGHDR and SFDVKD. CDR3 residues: CATSDASGSGDTQYF. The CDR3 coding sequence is TGTGCCACCAGTGATGCTAGCGGGAGCGGAGATACGCAGTATTTT.

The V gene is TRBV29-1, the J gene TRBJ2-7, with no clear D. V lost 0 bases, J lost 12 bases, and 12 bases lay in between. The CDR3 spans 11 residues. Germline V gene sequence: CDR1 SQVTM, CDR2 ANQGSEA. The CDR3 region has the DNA TGCAGCGTTGAAGATCGGGCACGAGTGTACTTC. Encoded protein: CSVEDRARVYF.

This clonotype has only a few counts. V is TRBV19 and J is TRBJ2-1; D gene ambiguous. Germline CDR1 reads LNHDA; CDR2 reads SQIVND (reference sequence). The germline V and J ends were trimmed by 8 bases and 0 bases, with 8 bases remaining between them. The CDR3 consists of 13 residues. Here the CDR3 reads CASGPSSYNEQFF. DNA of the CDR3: TGTGCCAGTGGTCCTTCCTCCTACAATGAGCAGTTCTTC.

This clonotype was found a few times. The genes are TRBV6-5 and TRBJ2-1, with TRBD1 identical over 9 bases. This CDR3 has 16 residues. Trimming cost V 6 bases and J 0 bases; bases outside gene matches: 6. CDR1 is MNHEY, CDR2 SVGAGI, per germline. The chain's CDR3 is CASRSRTGVSYNEQFF. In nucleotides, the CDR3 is TGTGCCAGCAGGTCTCGGACAGGGGTCTCCTACAATGAGCAGTTCTTC.

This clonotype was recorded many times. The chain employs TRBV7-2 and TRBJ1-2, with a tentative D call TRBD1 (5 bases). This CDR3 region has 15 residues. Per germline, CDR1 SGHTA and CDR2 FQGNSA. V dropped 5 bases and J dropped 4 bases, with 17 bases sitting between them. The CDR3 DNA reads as TGTGCCAGCAGCCCCCAGGGTACCCAAGCCTATGGCTACACCTTC. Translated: CASSPQGTQAYGYTF. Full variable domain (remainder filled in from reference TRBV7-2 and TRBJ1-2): GAGVSQSPSNKVTEKGKDVELRCDPISGHTALYWYRQSLGQGLEFLIYFQGNSAPDKSGLPSDRFSAERTGGSVSTLTIQRTQQEDSAVYLCASSPQGTQAYGYTFGSGTRLTVV.

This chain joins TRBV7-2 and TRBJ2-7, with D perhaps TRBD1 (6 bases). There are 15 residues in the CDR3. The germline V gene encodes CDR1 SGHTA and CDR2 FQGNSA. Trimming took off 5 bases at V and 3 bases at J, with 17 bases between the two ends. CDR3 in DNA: TGTGCCAGCAGCGAGGGACGGGGACAACACTACGAGCAGTACTTC. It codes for CASSEGRGQHYEQYF.

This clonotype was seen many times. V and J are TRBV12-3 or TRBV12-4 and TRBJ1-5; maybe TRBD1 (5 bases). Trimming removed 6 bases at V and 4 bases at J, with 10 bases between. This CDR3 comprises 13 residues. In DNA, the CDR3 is TGTGCCAGCAGGGGGACGGCTAATCAGCCCCAGCATTTT. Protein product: CASRGTANQPQHF.

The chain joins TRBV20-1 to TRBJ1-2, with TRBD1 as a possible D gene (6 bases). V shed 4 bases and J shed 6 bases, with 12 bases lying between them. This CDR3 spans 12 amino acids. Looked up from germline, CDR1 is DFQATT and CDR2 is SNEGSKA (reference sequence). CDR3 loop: CSAIPGADGYTF. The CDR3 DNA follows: TGCAGTGCTATCCCAGGGGCGGATGGCTACACCTTC.

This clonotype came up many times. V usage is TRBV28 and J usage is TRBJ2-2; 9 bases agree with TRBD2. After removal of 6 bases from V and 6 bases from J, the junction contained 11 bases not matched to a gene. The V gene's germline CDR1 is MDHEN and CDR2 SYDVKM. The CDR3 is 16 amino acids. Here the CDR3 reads CASRAPGLALPGELFF. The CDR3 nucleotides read TGTGCCAGCAGGGCCCCGGGACTAGCATTGCCCGGGGAGCTGTTTTTT.